Here is one TCR beta chain with its context. Germline V gives CDR1 LNHDA, CDR2 SQIVND (reference sequence). Trimming left V 4 bases short and J 1 base short, with 14 bases between. This CDR3 comprises 17 residues. This record comes from a study of Graves' ophthalmopathy and Graves' hyperthyroidism. Active ophthalmopathy (CAS at least 3, NOSPECS at least 4), lasting under 3 months. For repertoire sequencing, the TCR beta CDR3 regions were amplified from RNA transcripts. In the first round, RT-PCR was carried out with HTBI primers, and a multiplex PCR formed the second round. TCRdb used MiXCR to reprocess the multiplex PCR reads, holding one entry per CDR3 protein. The sample includes tens of thousands of distinct CDR3 sequences, 52% of them seen just once.

Sequenced input: peripheral blood. The chain is built from TRBV19 and TRBJ2-6; D is possibly TRBD1 or TRBD2 (5 bases each). The sequence came from an adult man with Graves' ophthalmopathy. The CDR3 region is CASSRGRGESGANVLTF. For the CDR3, the DNA is TGTGCCAGTAGTAGAGGACGAGGGGAATCTGGGGCCAACGTCCTGACTTTC.